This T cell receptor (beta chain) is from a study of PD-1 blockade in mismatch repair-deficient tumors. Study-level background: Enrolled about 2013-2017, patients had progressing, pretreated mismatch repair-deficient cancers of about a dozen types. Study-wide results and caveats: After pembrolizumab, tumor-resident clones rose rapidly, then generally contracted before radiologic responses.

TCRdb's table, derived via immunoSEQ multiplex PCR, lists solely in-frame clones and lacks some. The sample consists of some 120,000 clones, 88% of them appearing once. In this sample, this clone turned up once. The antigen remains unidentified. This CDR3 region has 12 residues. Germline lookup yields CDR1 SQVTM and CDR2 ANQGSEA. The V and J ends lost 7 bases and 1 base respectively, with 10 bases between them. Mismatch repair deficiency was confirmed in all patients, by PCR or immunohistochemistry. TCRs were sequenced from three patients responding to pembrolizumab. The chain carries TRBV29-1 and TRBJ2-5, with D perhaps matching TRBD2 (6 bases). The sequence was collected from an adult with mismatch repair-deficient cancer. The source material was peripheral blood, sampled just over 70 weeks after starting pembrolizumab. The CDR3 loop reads CSAGTSQETQYF. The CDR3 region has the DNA TGCAGCGCTGGGACTTCCCAAGAGACCCAGTACTTC.